The 8 T cell receptor beta chains given below trace back to one sample, sequenced in a study of regulatory T cells in long-lasting Graves disease. Time point given: persistent/refractory GD, antithyroid drugs over 5 years with positive TRAb. PBMCs provided the RNA from which the TCR library was made. Through Arm-PCR of CDR3 regions and iRepertoire HTBI primers, TCR beta libraries were built. TCRdb redid the calling of the multiplex PCR reads with MiXCR, one entry per CDR3 protein. The sample has around 460,000 distinct CDR3 sequences, approximately 23% seen once. This specimen was peripheral blood mononuclear cells (PBMCs), taken when the disease was refractory, from a patient treated with antithyroid drugs. The source of these receptors is a female donor with Graves disease.

This clonotype was picked up many times. This chain links TRBV6-2 or TRBV6-3 with TRBJ1-1, with 7 bases matching TRBD1. J lost 0 bases, V lost 4 bases, and 2 bases had no gene match. This CDR3 is built from 14 residues. Germline V gene lookup returns CDR1 MNHEY and CDR2 SVGEGT. CDR3 nucleotides: TGTGCCAGCAGTTGGGACAGCATGAACACTGAAGCTTTCTTT. As protein: CASSWDSMNTEAFF.

This clonotype was counted ten times or more. The chain recombines TRBV10-3 with TRBJ1-1, with D hard to call. Trimming cost V 6 bases and J 1 base, with 15 bases left between them. Germline assignment: CDR1 ENHRY and CDR2 SYGVKD. The CDR3 has 15 amino acids. The CDR3 protein is CAIRIREQGNTEAFF. The CDR3 DNA sequence: TGTGCCATCAGAATCCGAGAACAAGGGAACACTGAAGCTTTCTTT.

This clonotype was detected ten times or more. This chain links TRBV12-3 or TRBV12-4 with TRBJ1-6; 8 bases match TRBD1. The CDR3 runs to 14 residues. With V trimmed by 4 bases and J by 10 bases, 6 bases remained unmatched. CDR3: CASSSSGGGSPLHF. DNA for the CDR3: TGTGCCAGCAGTTCCTCAGGGGGCGGATCACCCCTCCACTTT.

The gene calls are TRBV6-1 and TRBJ2-5; 15 bases agree with TRBD2. V trimming: 6 bases; J trimming: 5 bases; junction bases outside the gene matches: 16. Germline CDR1 and CDR2: MNHNS and SASEGT. CDR3 length: 19 amino acids. The CDR3 sequence is CASRPHPGLAGGPEETQYF. In DNA, the CDR3 is TGTGCCAGCAGACCACATCCCGGACTAGCGGGAGGGCCGGAGGAGACCCAGTACTTC.

This chain links TRBV7-3 with TRBJ1-1; 7 bases match TRBD1. CDR1 and CDR2 from the germline V gene are SGHTA and FQGTGA. After removal of 4 bases from V and 4 bases from J, the junction contained 15 bases not matched to a gene. The CDR3 covers 17 residues. The CDR3 nucleotides are TGTGCCAGCAGCTCTACTGGGACAGCGTCAAGTGGCACTGAAGCTTTCTTT. Residues: CASSSTGTASSGTEAFF.

The genes are TRBV28 and TRBJ1-3; D is possibly TRBD1 (5 bases). The CDR3 sequence is 14 residues long. Trimming pared 7 bases from V and 2 bases from J, leaving 12 bases between. Germline V gene data show CDR1 as MDHEN and CDR2 as SYDVKM. This chain's CDR3 is CASTDGTTGNTIYF. DNA of the CDR3: TGTGCCAGCACCGACGGGACTACTGGAAACACCATATATTTT.

This rearrangement joins TRBV30 to TRBJ1-5; 7 bases align to TRBD1. CDR1 is GTSNPN, CDR2 SVGIG, per germline (reference sequence). The CDR3 length is 18 residues. After removal of 2 bases from V and 4 bases from J, the junction contained 17 bases not matched to a gene. Written as DNA, the CDR3 is TGTGCCTGGAGTACCCCTCGGACAGGTGGGGAGTGGAATCAGCCCCAGCATTTT. Residues: CAWSTPRTGGEWNQPQHF.

This clonotype was seen at least ten times. The rearrangement uses TRBV6-5 and TRBJ1-1, with no clear D. The V gene lost 2 bases and the J gene lost 4 bases, with 17 bases spanning the gap. Germline V lookup: CDR1 MNHEY, CDR2 SVGAGI. This CDR3 is 16 amino acids long. CDR3 region: CASSYAAGRRGTEAFF. CDR3 nucleotides: TGTGCCAGCAGTTACGCGGCAGGCCGTCGGGGCACTGAAGCTTTCTTT.